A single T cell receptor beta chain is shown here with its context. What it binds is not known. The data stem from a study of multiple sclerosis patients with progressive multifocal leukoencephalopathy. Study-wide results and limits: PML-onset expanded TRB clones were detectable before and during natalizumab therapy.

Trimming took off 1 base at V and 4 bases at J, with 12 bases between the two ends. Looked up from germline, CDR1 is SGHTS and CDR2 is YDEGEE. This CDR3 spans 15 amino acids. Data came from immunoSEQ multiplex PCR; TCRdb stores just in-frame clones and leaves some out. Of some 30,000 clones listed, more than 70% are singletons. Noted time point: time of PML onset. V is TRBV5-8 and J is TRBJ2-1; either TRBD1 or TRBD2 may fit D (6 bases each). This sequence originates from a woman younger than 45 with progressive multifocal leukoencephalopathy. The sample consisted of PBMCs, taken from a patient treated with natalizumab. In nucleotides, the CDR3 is TGTGCCAGCAGCTTGAGACGGGGGCCGTACAATGAGCAGTTCTTC. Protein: CASSLRRGPYNEQFF. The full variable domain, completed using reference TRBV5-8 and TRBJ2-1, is EAGVTQSPTHLIKTRGQQATLRCSPISGHTSVYWYQQALGLGLQFLLWYDEGEERNRGNFPPRFSGRQFPNYSSELNVNALELEDSALYLCASSLRRGPYNEQFFGPGTRLTVL.